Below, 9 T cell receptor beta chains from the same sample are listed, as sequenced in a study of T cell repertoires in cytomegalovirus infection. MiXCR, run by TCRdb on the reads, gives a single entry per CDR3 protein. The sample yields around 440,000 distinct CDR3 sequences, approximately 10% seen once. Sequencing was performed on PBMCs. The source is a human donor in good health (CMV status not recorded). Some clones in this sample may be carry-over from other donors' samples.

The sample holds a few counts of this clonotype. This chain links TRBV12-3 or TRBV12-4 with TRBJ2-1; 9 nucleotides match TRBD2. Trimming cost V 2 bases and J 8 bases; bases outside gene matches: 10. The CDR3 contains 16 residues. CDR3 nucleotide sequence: TGTGCCAGCAGTTTATTGGGGCGGGAGGGCCGGGATGAGCAGTTCTTC. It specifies CASSLLGREGRDEQFF.

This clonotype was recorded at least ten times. The CDR3 region has the DNA TGTGCCAGTAGTATAGAGGGCGACAGTCAAGAGACCCAGTACTTC. Translating gives CASSIEGDSQETQYF. This sequence joins TRBV19 and TRBJ2-5; possibly TRBD1 for D (5 bases). The CDR3 runs 15 residues. V gave up 0 bases and J gave up 2 bases, with 10 bases separating them. The V gene's germline CDR1 is LNHDA and CDR2 SQIVND (reference sequence).

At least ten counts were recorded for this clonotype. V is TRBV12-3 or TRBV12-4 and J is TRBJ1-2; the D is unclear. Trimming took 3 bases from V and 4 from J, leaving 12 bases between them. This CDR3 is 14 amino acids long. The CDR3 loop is CASSFRQPIYGYTF. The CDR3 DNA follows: TGTGCCAGCAGTTTTAGGCAGCCCATCTATGGCTACACCTTC.

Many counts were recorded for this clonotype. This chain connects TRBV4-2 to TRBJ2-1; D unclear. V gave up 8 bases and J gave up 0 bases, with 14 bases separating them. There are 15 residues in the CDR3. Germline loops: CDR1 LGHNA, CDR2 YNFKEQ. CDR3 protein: CASAGGGSSYNEQFF. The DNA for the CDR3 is TGTGCCAGCGCCGGTGGCGGTAGCTCCTACAATGAGCAGTTCTTC.

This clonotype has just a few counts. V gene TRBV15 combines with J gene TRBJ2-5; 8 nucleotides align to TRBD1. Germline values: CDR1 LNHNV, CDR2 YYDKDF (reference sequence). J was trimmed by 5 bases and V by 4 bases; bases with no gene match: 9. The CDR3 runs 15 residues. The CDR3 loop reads CATSNLRGPWETQYF. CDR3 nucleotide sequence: TGTGCCACCAGCAACCTCAGGGGGCCGTGGGAGACCCAGTACTTC.

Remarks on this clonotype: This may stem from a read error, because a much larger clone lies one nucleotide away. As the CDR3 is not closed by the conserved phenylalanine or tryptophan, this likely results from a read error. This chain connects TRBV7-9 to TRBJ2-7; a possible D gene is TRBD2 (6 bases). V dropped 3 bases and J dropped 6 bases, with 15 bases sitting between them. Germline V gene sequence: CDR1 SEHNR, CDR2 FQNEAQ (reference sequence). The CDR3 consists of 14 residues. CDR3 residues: CASSFGGGGFEQYL. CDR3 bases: TGTGCCAGCAGCTTCGGGGGAGGCGGGTTCGAGCAGTACTTA.

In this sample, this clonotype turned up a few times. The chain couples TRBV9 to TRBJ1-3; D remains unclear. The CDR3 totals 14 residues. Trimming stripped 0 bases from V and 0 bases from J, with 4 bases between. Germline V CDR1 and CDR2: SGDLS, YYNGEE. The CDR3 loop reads CASSVGVSGNTIYF. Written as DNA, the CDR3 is TGTGCCAGCAGCGTAGGGGTCTCTGGAAACACCATATATTTT.

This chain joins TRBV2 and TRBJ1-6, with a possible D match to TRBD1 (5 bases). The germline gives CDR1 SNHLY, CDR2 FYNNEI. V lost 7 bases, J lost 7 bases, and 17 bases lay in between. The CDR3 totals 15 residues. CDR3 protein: CASTLTGTLNSPLHF. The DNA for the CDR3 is TGTGCCAGCACTCTCACCGGGACCCTCAATTCACCCCTCCACTTT.

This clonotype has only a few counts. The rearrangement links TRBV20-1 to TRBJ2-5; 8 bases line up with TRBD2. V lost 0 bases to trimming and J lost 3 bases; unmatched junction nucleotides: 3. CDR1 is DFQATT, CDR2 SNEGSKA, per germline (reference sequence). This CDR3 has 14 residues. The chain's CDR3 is CSAREQLAEETQYF. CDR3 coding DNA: TGCAGTGCTAGAGAACAACTAGCGGAAGAGACCCAGTACTTC.